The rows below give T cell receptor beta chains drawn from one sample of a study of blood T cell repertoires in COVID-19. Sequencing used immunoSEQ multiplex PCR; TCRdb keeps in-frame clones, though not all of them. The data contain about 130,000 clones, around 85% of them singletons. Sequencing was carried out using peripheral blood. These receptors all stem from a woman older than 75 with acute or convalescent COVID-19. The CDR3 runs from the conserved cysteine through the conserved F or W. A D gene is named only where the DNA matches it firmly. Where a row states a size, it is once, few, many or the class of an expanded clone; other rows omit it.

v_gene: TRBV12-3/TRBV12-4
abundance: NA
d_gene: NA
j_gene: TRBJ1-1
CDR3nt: TGTGCCAGCCTTCGGGTAAACACTGAAGCTTTCTTT
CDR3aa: CASLRVNTEAFF

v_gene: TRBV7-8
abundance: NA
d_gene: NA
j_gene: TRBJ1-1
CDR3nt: TGTGCCAGCAGCTTAGGGGGGGTGAACACTGAAGCTTTCTTT
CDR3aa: CASSLGGVNTEAFF

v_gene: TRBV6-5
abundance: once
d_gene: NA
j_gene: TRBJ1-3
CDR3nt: TGTGCCAGCAGTTACTCGAGTATTGAGGGAAACACCATATATTTT
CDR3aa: CASSYSSIEGNTIYF

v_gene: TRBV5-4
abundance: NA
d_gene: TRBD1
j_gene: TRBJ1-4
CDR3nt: TGTGCCAGCAGCTTGGGGACAGGGGGTGAAAAACTGTTTTTT
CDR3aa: CASSLGTGGEKLFF

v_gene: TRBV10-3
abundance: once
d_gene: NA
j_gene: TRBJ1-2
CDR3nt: TGTGCCATCAGTGATGGGGGCCATGGCTACACCTTC
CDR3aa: CAISDGGHGYTF

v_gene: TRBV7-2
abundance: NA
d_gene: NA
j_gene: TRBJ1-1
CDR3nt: TGTGCCAGCAGCTCCCAGGCGGGGGCAGGGAACACTGAAGCTTTCTTT
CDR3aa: CASSSQAGAGNTEAFF

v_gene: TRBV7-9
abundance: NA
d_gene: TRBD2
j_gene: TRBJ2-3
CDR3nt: TGCCCCCGCCGCTCCCCCCCGCGGGGGGGGCCCGGGGGTACAGATACGCAGTATTTT
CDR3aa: CPRRSPPRGGPGGTDTQYF

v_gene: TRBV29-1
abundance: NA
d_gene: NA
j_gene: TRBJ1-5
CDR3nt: TGCAGCGTCACCCAGACAAGCAATCAGCCCCAGCATTTT
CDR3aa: CSVTQTSNQPQHF

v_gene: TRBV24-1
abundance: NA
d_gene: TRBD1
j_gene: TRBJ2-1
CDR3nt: TGTGCCACCAGTGACCCGGGACAGGGGAACAATGAGCAGTTCTTC
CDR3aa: CATSDPGQGNNEQFF

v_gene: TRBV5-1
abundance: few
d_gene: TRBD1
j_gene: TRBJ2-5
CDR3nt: TGCGCCAGCAGCCCGGACAGGGTGGAGACCCAGTACTTC
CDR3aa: CASSPDRVETQYF

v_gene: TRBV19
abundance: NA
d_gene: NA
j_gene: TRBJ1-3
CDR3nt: TGTGCCACTATGGGGGCTTCGCGTGGAAACACCATATATTTT
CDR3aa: CATMGASRGNTIYF

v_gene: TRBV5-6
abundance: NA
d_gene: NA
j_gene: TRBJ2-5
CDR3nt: TGTGCCAGCAGCTTGTCGCCAACGGGATGGGAGACCCAGTACTTC
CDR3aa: CASSLSPTGWETQYF

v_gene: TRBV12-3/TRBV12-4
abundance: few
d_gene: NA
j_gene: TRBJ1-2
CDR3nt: TGTGCCAGCAGTTTGGCAGGGATGTATGGCTACACCTTC
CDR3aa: CASSLAGMYGYTF

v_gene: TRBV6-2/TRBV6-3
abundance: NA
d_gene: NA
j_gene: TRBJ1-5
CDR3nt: TGTGCCAGCAGTTATTTGGGGGCTAGAGATCAGCCCCAGCATTTT
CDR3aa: CASSYLGARDQPQHF

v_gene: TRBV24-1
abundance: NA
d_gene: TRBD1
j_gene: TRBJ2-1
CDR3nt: TGTGCCACCAGTGATTTAAGGGACAGGGCGAATGAGCAGTTCTTC
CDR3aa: CATSDLRDRANEQFF

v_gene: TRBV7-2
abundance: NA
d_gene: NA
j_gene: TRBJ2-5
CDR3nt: TGTGCCAGCAGCTTAAGGGGGGGGACGGATCAGGAGACCCAGTACTTC
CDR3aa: CASSLRGGTDQETQYF

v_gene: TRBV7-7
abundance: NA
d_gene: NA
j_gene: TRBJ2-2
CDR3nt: TGTGCCAGCAGCCCAGGGGCCTCCACCGGGGAGCTGTTTTTT
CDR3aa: CASSPGASTGELFF

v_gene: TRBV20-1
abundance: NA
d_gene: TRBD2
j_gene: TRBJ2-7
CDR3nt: TGCAGTGCTAGTCTCCCTAGCGGGGCGGAAGAGCAGTACTTC
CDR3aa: CSASLPSGAEEQYF

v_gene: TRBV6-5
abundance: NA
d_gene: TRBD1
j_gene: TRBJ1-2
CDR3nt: TGTGCCAGCAGTTTTTCTACAGGGGATAATGGCTACACCTTC
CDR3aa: CASSFSTGDNGYTF

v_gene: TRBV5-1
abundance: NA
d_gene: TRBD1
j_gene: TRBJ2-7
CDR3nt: TGCGCCAGCAGCTTGGCCACGGGACAGGGGACCTACGAGCAGTACTTC
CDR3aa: CASSLATGQGTYEQYF

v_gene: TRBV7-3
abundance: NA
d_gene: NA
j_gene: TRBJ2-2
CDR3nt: TGTGCCAGCAGCTTACCAACCTACCTGAACACCGGGGAGCTGTTTTTT
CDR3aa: CASSLPTYLNTGELFF

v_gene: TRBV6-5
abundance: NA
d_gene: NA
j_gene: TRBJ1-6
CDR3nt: TGTGCCAGCAGTTACGGCAGGCGGGACTATAATTCACCCCTCCACTTT
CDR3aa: CASSYGRRDYNSPLHF

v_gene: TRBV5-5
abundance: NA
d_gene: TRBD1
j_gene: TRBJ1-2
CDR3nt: TGTGCCAGCAGTTTTACAGGGGAAGGCTATGGCTACACCTTC
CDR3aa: CASSFTGEGYGYTF

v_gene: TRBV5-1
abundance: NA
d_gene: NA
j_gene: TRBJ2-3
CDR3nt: TGCGCCAGCAGCACGGGGGTCGTCACAGATACGCAGTATTTT
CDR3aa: CASSTGVVTDTQYF

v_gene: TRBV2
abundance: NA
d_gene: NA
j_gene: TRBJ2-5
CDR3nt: TGTGCCAGCAGTGAAATCGCAGGGGACGAGACCCAGTACTTC
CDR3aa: CASSEIAGDETQYF

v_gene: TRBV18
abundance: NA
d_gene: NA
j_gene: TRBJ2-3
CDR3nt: TGTGCCAGCTCCCTAGACCAAGATACGCAGTATTTT
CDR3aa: CASSLDQDTQYF

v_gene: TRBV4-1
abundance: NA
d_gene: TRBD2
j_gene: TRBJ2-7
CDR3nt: TGCGCCAGCAGCCAAGTTACAGGGGCGGCTAGCGGGGTTCCCGAGCAGTACTTC
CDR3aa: CASSQVTGAASGVPEQYF

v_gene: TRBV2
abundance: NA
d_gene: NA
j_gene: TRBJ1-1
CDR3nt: TGTGCCAGCAAGGGTGAGGGGAACACTGAAGCTTTCTTT
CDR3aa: CASKGEGNTEAFF

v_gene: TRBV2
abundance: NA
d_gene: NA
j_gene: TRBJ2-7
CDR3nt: TGTGCCAGCAGTGAAGCGTCACTAGTTGGCGAGCAGTACTTC
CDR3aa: CASSEASLVGEQYF

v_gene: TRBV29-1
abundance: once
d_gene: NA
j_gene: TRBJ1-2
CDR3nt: TGCAGCGTTGGGGGGGGACGGACTAACTATGGCTACACCTTC
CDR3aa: CSVGGGRTNYGYTF

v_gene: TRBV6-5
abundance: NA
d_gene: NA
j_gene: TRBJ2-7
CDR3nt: TGTGCCAGCAGTTCTGCTGACAGGATCTACGAGCAGTACTTC
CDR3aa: CASSSADRIYEQYF

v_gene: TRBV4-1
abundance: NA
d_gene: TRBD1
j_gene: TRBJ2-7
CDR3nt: TGCGCCAGCAGCCAAGAGGGGACAGAAGACTACGAGCAGTACTTC
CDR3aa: CASSQEGTEDYEQYF

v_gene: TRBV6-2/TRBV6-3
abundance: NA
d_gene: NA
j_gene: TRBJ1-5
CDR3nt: TGTGCCAGCAGTTCACACGGAGGCAATCAGCCCCAGCATTTT
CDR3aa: CASSSHGGNQPQHF

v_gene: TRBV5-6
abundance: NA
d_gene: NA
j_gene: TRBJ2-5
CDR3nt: TGTGCCAGCAGTCCCGTGATAGGGGCCCAAGAGACCCAGTACTTC
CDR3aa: CASSPVIGAQETQYF

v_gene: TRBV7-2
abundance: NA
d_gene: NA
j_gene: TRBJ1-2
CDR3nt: TGTGCCAGCAGCTTAAGTCTCCGCGAGGCTAACTATGGCTACACCTTC
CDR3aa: CASSLSLREANYGYTF

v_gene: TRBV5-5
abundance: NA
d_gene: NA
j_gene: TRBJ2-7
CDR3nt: TGTGCCAGCAGCATTAATACACAGGTATCCAACTCCTACGAGCAGTACTTC
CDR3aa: CASSINTQVSNSYEQYF

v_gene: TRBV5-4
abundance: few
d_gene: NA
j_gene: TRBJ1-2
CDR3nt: TGTGCCAGCAGCCGTTCGGGCGGGGGAGGTAGCTATGGCTACACCTTC
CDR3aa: CASSRSGGGGSYGYTF

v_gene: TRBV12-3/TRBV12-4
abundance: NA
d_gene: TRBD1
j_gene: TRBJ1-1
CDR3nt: TGTGCCAGCAGTATCGGACAGGGCACTGAAGCTTTCTTT
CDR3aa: CASSIGQGTEAFF

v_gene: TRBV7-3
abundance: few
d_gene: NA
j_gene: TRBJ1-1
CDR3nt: TGTGCCAGCAGTACAATGCTGAACACTGAAGCTTTCTTT
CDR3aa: CASSTMLNTEAFF

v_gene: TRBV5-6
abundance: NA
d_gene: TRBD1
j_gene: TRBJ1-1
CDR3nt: TGTGCCAGCAGCTCCCGGACAGGGGTGGGGGACACTGAAGCTTTCTTT
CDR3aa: CASSSRTGVGDTEAFF

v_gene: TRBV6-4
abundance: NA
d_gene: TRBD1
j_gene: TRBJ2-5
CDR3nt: TGTGCCAGCAGGTCCCAGGGGGACCAAGAGACCCAGTACTTC
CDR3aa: CASRSQGDQETQYF

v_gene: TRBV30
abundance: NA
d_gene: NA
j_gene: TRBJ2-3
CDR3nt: TGTGCCTGGACACGTCCCTGGGGCTTCACAGATACGCAGTATTTT
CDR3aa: CAWTRPWGFTDTQYF